This T cell receptor (beta chain) was identified in a study of blood T cell repertoires in COVID-19. Turning to the study itself: Whether acute or convalescent, the COVID-19 samples came from the United States, Italy and Spain.

The protocol was immunoSEQ multiplex PCR, while the TCRdb copy is restricted to in-frame clones and leaves out a portion. The repertoire holds about 180,000 clones, with 80% to 85% as singletons. This TCR came from a woman older than 75 with COVID-19, enrolled during active disease. Material: peripheral blood.

The CDR3 bases are TGTGCCAGCAGCGTAGCCCCAGCGGGAGGGAACACCGGGGAGCTGTTTTTT. Protein sequence: CASSVAPAGGNTGELFF. V usage is TRBV9 and J usage is TRBJ2-2; 9 nucleotides agree with TRBD2. Germline-derived CDR1 and CDR2 are SGDLS and YYNGEE. The CDR3 loop spans 17 amino acids. J was trimmed by 1 base and V by 0 bases; bases with no gene match: 4.